This TCR beta chain appears in the sequencing data of a study of blood T cell repertoires in COVID-19. On the study more broadly: The United States, Italy and Spain supplied acute and convalescent COVID-19 samples. The analysed material was cDNA or gDNA that came from T cells, B-cell-depleted T cells, or PBMCs.

As handled by the study authors: Scientists estimated how many nucleated cells there were by amplifying reference gene primers. The repertoire was sequenced with immunoSEQ multiplex PCR; TCRdb's copy has only in-frame clones and lacks some. V and J calls and clone size follow that table, whereas D and trimming were derived from the DNA. The repertoire holds more than 300,000 clones, approximately 90% seen once, with 1.6% in the top ten. Seattle enrolled patients during active infection and tracked them longitudinally. What was sequenced was peripheral blood. The TCR originated in a woman in her twenties or thirties with COVID-19, enrolled during active disease.

In nucleotides, the CDR3 is TGTGCCAGCAGCACCCGACAGGTCCCCTACAATGAGCAGTTCTTC. This sequence encodes CASSTRQVPYNEQFF. V is TRBV7-6 and J is TRBJ2-1; a possible D gene is TRBD1 (6 bases). The CDR3 loop spans 15 amino acids. V was clipped by 5 bases and J by 2 bases, with 13 bases between them. Per germline, CDR1 SGHVS and CDR2 FNYEAQ.